These 15 T cell receptor beta chains came from one sample sequenced in a study of T cell responses to AZD1222 COVID-19 vaccine. Clones were read by immunoSEQ multiplex PCR, and TCRdb kept only the in-frame ones, dropping some. Of 100,000 to 130,000 clones listed, about 90% are singletons. The sequencing used peripheral blood, collected on day 0 of AZD1222 vaccination. The receptors were sampled from an adult in good health.

J is TRBJ2-1 and V is TRBV28, with TRBD1 as a possible D gene (5 bases). V lost 4 bases and J 7 bases, leaving 23 bases between the germline ends. This CDR3 contains 17 residues. The germline V gene encodes CDR1 MDHEN and CDR2 SYDVKM. CDR3 loop: CASSSKLTAASINEQFF. DNA for the CDR3: TGTGCCAGCAGTTCCAAACTGACAGCCGCATCGATAAATGAGCAGTTCTTC.

This chain links TRBV5-6 with TRBJ1-3; D uncertain. Trimming took 4 bases from V and 2 from J, leaving 10 bases between them. This CDR3 has 14 amino acids. CDR1 and CDR2 (germline): SGHDT, YYEEEE. Written as DNA, the CDR3 is TGTGCCAGCAGCGCGGGGTACACTGGAAACACCATATATTTT. Amino acid sequence: CASSAGYTGNTIYF.

The gene calls are TRBV5-1 and TRBJ1-4; weak D call: TRBD1 (5 bases). The CDR3 extends over 15 amino acids. CDR1 is SGHRS and CDR2 is YFSETQ in the germline V gene. Trimming cost V 4 bases and J 1 base, with 11 bases left between them. The CDR3 DNA sequence: TGCGCCAGCAGCCCGGCTCAGGGAACTAATGAAAAACTGTTTTTT. Its protein product is CASSPAQGTNEKLFF. The entire variable domain, with the rest obtained from reference TRBV5-1 and TRBJ1-4, is as follows: KAGVTQTPRYLIKTRGQQVTLSCSPISGHRSVSWYQQTPGQGLQFLFEYFSETQRNKGNFPGRFSGRQFSNSRSEMNVSTLELGDSALYLCASSPAQGTNEKLFFGSGTQLSVL.

This chain joins TRBV7-2 and TRBJ2-7; 7 bases line up with TRBD1. Germline V gene data show CDR1 as SGHTA and CDR2 as FQGNSA. This CDR3 is 15 amino acids long. Trimming removed 1 base from V and 5 bases from J; junction bases left unmatched: 8. Here the CDR3 reads CASSLGTGPYNEQYF. The CDR3, as DNA: TGTGCCAGCAGCTTAGGGACAGGCCCCTACAACGAGCAGTACTTC.

The chain uses TRBV5-1 and TRBJ2-1; D is possibly TRBD2 (6 bases). The CDR3 contains 15 residues. V gave up 4 bases and J gave up 2 bases, with 13 bases separating them. In germline, CDR1 is SGHRS, CDR2 YFSETQ. CDR3 bases: TGCGCCAGCAGCCCAGGAGGGAGAACCTACAATGAGCAGTTCTTC. Its protein is CASSPGGRTYNEQFF.

The chain couples TRBV3-1 (or the pseudogene TRBV3-2) to TRBJ2-5; D is unclear. Per the germline V gene, CDR1 is LGHDT and CDR2 is YNNKEL (reference sequence). CDR3 size: 9 residues. Trimming cost V 8 bases and J 3 bases, with 1 base left between them. The CDR3 protein is CASEETQYF. The CDR3 DNA reads TGTGCCAGCGAAGAGACCCAGTACTTC.

V usage is TRBV27 and J usage is TRBJ2-1; tentative D call: TRBD1 (6 bases). This CDR3 has 15 amino acids. Trimming left V 1 base short and J 4 bases short, with 11 bases between. The germline CDR1 and CDR2 sequences are MNHEY and SMNVEV (reference sequence). CDR3 in amino acids: CASSLFADSYNEQFF. CDR3 nucleotides: TGTGCCAGCAGTTTATTTGCGGACAGTTACAATGAGCAGTTCTTC.

The chain joins TRBV27 to TRBJ1-1; 8 bases agree with TRBD1. V gave up 6 bases and J gave up 4 bases; unmatched junction bases: 7. The CDR3 covers 14 residues. Germline CDR1 reads MNHEY; CDR2 reads SMNVEV (reference sequence). The DNA for the CDR3 is TGTGCCAGCAGCGCCTGGACAGGGATCACTGAAGCTTTCTTT. Translating it yields CASSAWTGITEAFF.

The chain links TRBV7-2 to TRBJ1-1; D is uncertain. The CDR3 sequence is 14 residues long. With 6 bases removed from V and 1 base from J, the gap between germline ends came to 12 bases. Germline loops: CDR1 SGHTA, CDR2 FQGNSA. The CDR3 DNA is TGTGCCAGCAGTTGGGGAGGGCGGAACACTGAAGCTTTCTTT. It is translated as CASSWGGRNTEAFF.

The chain carries TRBV2 and TRBJ1-6; 7 positions match TRBD1. Germline V lookup: CDR1 SNHLY, CDR2 FYNNEI. The CDR3 runs 15 residues. V lost 7 bases and J lost 8; bases outside the gene matches: 11. CDR3: CASKFSGQIYSPLHF. The CDR3, as DNA: TGTGCCAGCAAATTTTCGGGACAGATTTATTCACCCCTCCACTTT.

The chain employs TRBV5-1 and TRBJ2-1; 11 bases align to TRBD1. Trimming removed 3 bases from V and 7 bases from J; junction bases left unmatched: 6. Germline V gene sequence: CDR1 SGHRS, CDR2 YFSETQ. This CDR3 has 15 residues. The DNA for the CDR3 is TGCGCCAGCAGCTGGACAGGGGGCGACGAAAATGAGCAGTTCTTC. This sequence encodes CASSWTGGDENEQFF.

The chain is built from TRBV6-2 or TRBV6-3 and TRBJ2-2, with 9 bases fitting TRBD2. Germline V CDR1 and CDR2: MNHEY, SVGEGT. V shed 2 bases and J 1 base; nucleotides not matched to a gene: 2. The CDR3 has 16 amino acids. CDR3 DNA sequence: TGTGCCAGCAGTTACACGACTAGCGGGAACACCGGGGAGCTGTTTTTT. Amino acids: CASSYTTSGNTGELFF.

The chain uses TRBV11-3 and TRBJ2-6; D uncertain. CDR1 and CDR2 from the germline V gene are SGHNT and YENEEA. The V gene lost 6 bases and the J gene lost 2 bases, with 11 bases spanning the gap. The CDR3 is made up of 15 amino acids. This chain's CDR3 is CASSKGTAGANVLTF. The CDR3 coding sequence is TGTGCCAGCAGTAAGGGCACGGCTGGGGCCAACGTCCTGACTTTC.

The chain carries TRBV19 and TRBJ1-1; no firm D call. This CDR3 comprises 15 residues. V was trimmed by 2 bases and J by 5 bases, leaving 15 bases between them. CDR1 is LNHDA and CDR2 is SQIVND in the germline V gene (reference sequence). In nucleotides, the CDR3 is TGTGCCAGTAGTATAAGCGCCGTAACAATGACTGAAGCTTTCTTT. Protein: CASSISAVTMTEAFF.

This chain links TRBV5-4 with TRBJ1-1; 10 bases are shared with TRBD1. Germline V CDR1 and CDR2: SGHNT, YYREEE (reference sequence). CDR3 length equals 16 residues. V shed 2 bases, J shed 1 base, and the junction held 5 bases outside the gene matches. CDR3 bases: TGTGCCAGCAGCTTCGGGGGGGACAGGGGGAACACTGAAGCTTTCTTT. Protein sequence: CASSFGGDRGNTEAFF.